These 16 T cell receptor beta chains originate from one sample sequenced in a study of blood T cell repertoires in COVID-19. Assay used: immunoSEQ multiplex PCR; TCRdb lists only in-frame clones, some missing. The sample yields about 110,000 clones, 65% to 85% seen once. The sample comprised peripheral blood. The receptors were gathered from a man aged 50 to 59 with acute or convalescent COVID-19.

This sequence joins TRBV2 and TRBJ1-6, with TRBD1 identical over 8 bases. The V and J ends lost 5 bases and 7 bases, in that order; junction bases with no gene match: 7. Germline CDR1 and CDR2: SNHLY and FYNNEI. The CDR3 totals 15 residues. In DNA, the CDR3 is TGTGCCAGCAGTAATGTGGGACAGGCAAATTCACCCCTCCACTTT. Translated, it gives CASSNVGQANSPLHF.

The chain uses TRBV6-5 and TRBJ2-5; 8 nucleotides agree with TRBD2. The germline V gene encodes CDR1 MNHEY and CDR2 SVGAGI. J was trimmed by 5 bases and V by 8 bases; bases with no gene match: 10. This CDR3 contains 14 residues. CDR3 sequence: CASEDGGGSETQYF. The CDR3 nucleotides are TGTGCCAGCGAGGACGGGGGGGGTTCGGAGACCCAGTACTTC.

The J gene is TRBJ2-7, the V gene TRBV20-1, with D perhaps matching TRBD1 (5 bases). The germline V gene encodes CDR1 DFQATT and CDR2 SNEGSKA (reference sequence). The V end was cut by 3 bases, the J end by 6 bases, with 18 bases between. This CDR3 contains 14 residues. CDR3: CSASQPGRVGEQYF. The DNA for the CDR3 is TGCAGTGCTAGTCAGCCAGGGCGTGTGGGCGAGCAGTACTTC.

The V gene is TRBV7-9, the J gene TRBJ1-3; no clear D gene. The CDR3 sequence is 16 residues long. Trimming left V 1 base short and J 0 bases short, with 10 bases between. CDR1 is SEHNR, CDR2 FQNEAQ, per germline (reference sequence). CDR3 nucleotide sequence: TGTGCCAGCAGCTTAGGTGGCGGTTTCTCTGGAAACACCATATATTTT. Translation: CASSLGGGFSGNTIYF.

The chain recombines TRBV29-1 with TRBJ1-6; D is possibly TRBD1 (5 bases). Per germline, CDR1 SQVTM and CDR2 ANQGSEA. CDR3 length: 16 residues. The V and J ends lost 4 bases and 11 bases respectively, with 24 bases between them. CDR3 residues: CSVGGPKRKTPAPLHF. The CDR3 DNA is TGCAGCGTTGGGGGCCCGAAAAGGAAAACGCCGGCACCCCTCCACTTT.

The CDR3 bases are TGTGCCAGTAAGGAGGGGTCCTATAATTCACCCCTCCACTTT. Protein: CASKEGSYNSPLHF. The V call is TRBV19, the J call TRBJ1-6; D possibly corresponds to TRBD1 (5 bases). The CDR3 is 14 residues long. The germline V gene encodes CDR1 LNHDA and CDR2 SQIVND (reference sequence). V was shortened by 7 bases and J by 1 base, with 8 bases between the two germline ends. Drawing the rest from reference TRBV19 and TRBJ1-6, the complete variable domain is DGGITQSPKYLFRKEGQNVTLSCEQNLNHDAMYWYRQDPGQGLRLIYYSQIVNDFQKGDIAEGYSVSREKKESFPLTVTSAQKNPTAFYLCASKEGSYNSPLHFGNGTRLTVT.

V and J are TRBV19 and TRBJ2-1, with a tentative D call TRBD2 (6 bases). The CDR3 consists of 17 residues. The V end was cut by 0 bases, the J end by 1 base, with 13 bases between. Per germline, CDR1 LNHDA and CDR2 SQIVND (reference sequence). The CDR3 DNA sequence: TGTGCCAGTAGTATAGAAACCCCTAGCGCTTCCTACAATGAGCAGTTCTTC. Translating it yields CASSIETPSASYNEQFF.

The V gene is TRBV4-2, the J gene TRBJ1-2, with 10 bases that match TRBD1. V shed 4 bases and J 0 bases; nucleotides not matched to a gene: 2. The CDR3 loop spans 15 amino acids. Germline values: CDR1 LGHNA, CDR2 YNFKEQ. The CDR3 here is CASSPGQGSNYGYTF. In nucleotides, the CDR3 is TGTGCCAGCAGCCCGGGACAGGGGTCTAACTATGGCTACACCTTC.

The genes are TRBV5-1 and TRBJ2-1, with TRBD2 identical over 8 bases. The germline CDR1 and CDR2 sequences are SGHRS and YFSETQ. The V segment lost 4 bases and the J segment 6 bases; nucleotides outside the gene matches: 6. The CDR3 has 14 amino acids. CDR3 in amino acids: CASSLLAGTNEQFF. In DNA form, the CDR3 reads TGCGCCAGCAGCCTATTAGCGGGGACCAATGAGCAGTTCTTC.

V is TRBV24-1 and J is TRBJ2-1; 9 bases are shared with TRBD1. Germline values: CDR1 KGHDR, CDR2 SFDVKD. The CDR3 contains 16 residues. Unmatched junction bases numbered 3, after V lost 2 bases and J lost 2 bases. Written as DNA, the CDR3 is TGTGCCACCAGTGATTCCGGGACAGGGCCCTACAATGAGCAGTTCTTC. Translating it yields CATSDSGTGPYNEQFF.

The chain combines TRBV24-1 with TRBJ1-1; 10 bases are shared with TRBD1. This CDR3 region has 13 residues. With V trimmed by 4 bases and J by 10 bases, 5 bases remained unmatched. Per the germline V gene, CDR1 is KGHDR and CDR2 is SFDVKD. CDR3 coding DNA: TGTGCCACCAGTGACCCTGGACAGGGGGGAGCTTTCTTT. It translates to CATSDPGQGGAFF.

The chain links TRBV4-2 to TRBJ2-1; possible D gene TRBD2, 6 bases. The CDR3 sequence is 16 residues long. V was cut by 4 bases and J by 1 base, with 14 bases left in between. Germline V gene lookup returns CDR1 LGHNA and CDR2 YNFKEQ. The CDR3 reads CASSRQTSASYNEQFF. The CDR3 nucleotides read TGTGCCAGCAGCCGCCAGACTAGTGCGTCCTACAATGAGCAGTTCTTC.

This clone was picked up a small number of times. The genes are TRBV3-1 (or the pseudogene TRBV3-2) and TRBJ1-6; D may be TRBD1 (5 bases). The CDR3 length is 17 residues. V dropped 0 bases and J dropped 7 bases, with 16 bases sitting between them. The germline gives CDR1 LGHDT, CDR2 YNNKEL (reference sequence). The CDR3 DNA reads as TGTGCCAGCAGCCAAGAACTGGGGGGGTCCCTAAATTCACCCCTCCACTTT. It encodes CASSQELGGSLNSPLHF.

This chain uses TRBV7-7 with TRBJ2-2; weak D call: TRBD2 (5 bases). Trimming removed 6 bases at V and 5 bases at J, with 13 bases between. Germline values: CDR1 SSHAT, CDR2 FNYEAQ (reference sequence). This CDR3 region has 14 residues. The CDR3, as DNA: TGTGCCAGCAGTGCGGGCCCGCTAACCGGGGAGCTGTTTTTT. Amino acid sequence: CASSAGPLTGELFF.

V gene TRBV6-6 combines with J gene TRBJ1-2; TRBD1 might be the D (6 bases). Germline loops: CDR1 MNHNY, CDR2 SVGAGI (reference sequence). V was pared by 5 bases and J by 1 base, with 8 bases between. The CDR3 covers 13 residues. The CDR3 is CASSMDSNYGYTF. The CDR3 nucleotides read TGTGCCAGCAGTATGGACAGTAACTATGGCTACACCTTC.

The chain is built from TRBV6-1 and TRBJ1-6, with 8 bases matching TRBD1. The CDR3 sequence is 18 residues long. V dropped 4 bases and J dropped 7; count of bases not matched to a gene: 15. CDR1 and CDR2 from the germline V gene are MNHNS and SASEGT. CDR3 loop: CASSVRTGYGGLNSPLHF. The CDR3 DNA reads TGTGCCAGCAGTGTAAGGACAGGGTATGGGGGTCTGAATTCACCCCTCCACTTT.